One and the same sample provided the 32 T cell receptor beta chains below, sequenced in a study of beta chain features in type 1 diabetes. The authors reverse transcribed all of the isolated RNA, so sequencing captured expressed TCRB transcripts. The data were produced by immunoSEQ multiplex PCR, yet TCRdb's version contains in-frame clones alone and is incomplete. The sample shows around 600,000 clones, around 12% of them seen only once. No antigen has been assigned to these receptors. Study-wide findings and caveats: In every one of the four CD4+ subsets, TCRB CDR3s were moderately but significantly shorter in Type 1 diabetes patients.

Sequencing input: naive CD4+ T cells from blood. The receptor set was obtained from a man between 25 and 39 years old with type 1 diabetes.

The chain links TRBV2 to TRBJ2-5, with 8 bases that match TRBD2. Germline-derived CDR1 and CDR2 are SNHLY and FYNNEI. The CDR3 is 15 amino acids. Trimming at V came to 9 bases and at J to 5 bases, leaving 14 bases not matched to a gene. In DNA form, the CDR3 reads TGTGCCAGGCCGAGAGGAGCGGGGGAAGGGGAGACCCAGTACTTC. Translated, it gives CARPRGAGEGETQYF.

The chain joins TRBV29-1 to TRBJ1-1, with D hard to call. V lost 7 bases and J lost 5, with 14 bases in between. This CDR3 has 12 residues. Germline V gives CDR1 SQVTM, CDR2 ANQGSEA. In nucleotides, the CDR3 is TGCAGCGCCTCGGAGATTAGGACTGAAGCTTTCTTT. This gives the protein CSASEIRTEAFF.

The rearrangement links TRBV7-3 to TRBJ1-6; D is possibly TRBD1 (5 bases). The ends were cut back, 4 bases at V and 7 bases at J, with 8 bases in the middle. Per the germline V gene, CDR1 is SGHTA and CDR2 is FQGTGA. This CDR3 is 13 amino acids long. For the CDR3, the DNA is TGTGCCAGCAGCTGGGAGGGGAATTCACCCCTCCACTTT. It specifies CASSWEGNSPLHF.

The CDR3 nucleotides read TGTGCCAGCTTACCCAGGACAGGAGCGGAGACCCAGTACTTC. Its protein product is CASLPRTGAETQYF. V and J are TRBV11-3 and TRBJ2-5, with 7 bases that match TRBD1. Germline CDR1 SGHNT, CDR2 YENEEA. The CDR3 is 14 residues long. J was trimmed by 5 bases and V by 8 bases; bases with no gene match: 11.

The V and J genes are TRBV5-4 and TRBJ2-7, with TRBD1 identical over 10 bases. The CDR3 length is 16 residues. V was pared by 3 bases and J by 5 bases, with 11 bases of the junction left unmatched. The germline V gene encodes CDR1 SGHNT and CDR2 YYREEE (reference sequence). The CDR3 DNA is TGTGCCAGCAGCTCTCCCCCCCCGGGACAGGGGAACGAGCAGTACTTC. Amino acid sequence: CASSSPPPGQGNEQYF.

This clone was found a few times. The chain combines TRBV28 with TRBJ1-5; D not resolved. Trimming removed 2 bases at V and 0 bases at J, with 8 bases between. Germline values: CDR1 MDHEN, CDR2 SYDVKM. The CDR3 extends over 15 amino acids. The CDR3 reads CASSLDSYSNQPQHF. CDR3 DNA sequence: TGTGCCAGCAGTTTAGATTCGTATAGCAATCAGCCCCAGCATTTT.

This clone was seen a handful of times. The CDR3 sequence is CASSPPDRPRGEQYF. In DNA form, the CDR3 reads TGTGCCAGCAGTCCGCCCGACAGGCCCAGGGGTGAGCAGTACTTC. The chain employs TRBV27 and TRBJ2-7, with D perhaps TRBD1 (6 bases). Trimming shortened V by 5 bases and J by 7 bases, and 21 bases separated the two germline ends. The germline CDR1 and CDR2 sequences are MNHEY and SMNVEV (reference sequence). This CDR3 comprises 15 residues.

The CDR3 DNA is TGTGCCAGCAGCCTATTTACAGGGGGCACTGAAGCTTTCTTT. Residues: CASSLFTGGTEAFF. V gene TRBV14 combines with J gene TRBJ1-1, with 8 bases matching TRBD1. This CDR3 spans 14 amino acids. Germline trimming cut 4 bases from V and 4 bases from J; bases unmatched to any gene: 5. Germline CDR1 reads SGHDN; CDR2 reads FVKESK.

This sequence joins TRBV4-2 and TRBJ1-6, with D maybe TRBD1 (5 bases). Germline CDR1 LGHNA, CDR2 YNFKEQ. The CDR3 runs 13 residues. V shed 10 bases and J shed 8 bases, with 15 bases lying between them. CDR3 DNA: TGTGCCATTGGGGGGTCAGCCGATTCACCCCTCCACTTT. Its protein product is CAIGGSADSPLHF.

The chain combines TRBV4-3 with TRBJ1-2; TRBD1 matches at 11 bases. The J segment lost 4 bases and the V segment lost 4 bases, leaving 8 bases of the junction unmatched. Germline CDR1 is LGHNA and CDR2 is YSLEER. The CDR3 length is 16 residues. The CDR3 region has the DNA TGCGCCAGCAGCCCTCTTGGACAGGGGGCCGTCTATGGCTACACCTTC. It codes for CASSPLGQGAVYGYTF.

This clone was seen a handful of times. This sequence joins TRBV6-5 and TRBJ2-3; TRBD2 matches 8 bases. The V and J ends lost 6 bases and 4 bases, in that order; junction bases with no gene match: 9. Germline CDR1 reads MNHEY; CDR2 reads SVGAGI. The CDR3 length is 15 residues. The CDR3 sequence is CASSRLALRADTQYF. Written as DNA, the CDR3 is TGTGCCAGCAGCAGACTAGCGCTAAGGGCAGATACGCAGTATTTT.

A few counts support this clone. V usage is TRBV29-1 and J usage is TRBJ1-1, with D maybe TRBD1 (5 bases). Per germline, CDR1 SQVTM and CDR2 ANQGSEA. The V and J ends lost 6 bases and 0 bases respectively, with 14 bases between them. CDR3 length equals 14 residues. The CDR3 sequence: CSVGGRFMNTEAFF. The DNA of the CDR3 is TGCAGCGTCGGGGGACGGTTCATGAACACTGAAGCTTTCTTT.

CDR3 residues: CASSVAAGAGFGTYEQYF. In DNA form, the CDR3 reads TGTGCCAGCAGCGTAGCGGCAGGGGCTGGGTTTGGGACCTACGAGCAGTACTTC. This rearrangement joins TRBV9 to TRBJ2-7; maybe TRBD1 (6 bases). This CDR3 contains 18 residues. Trimming stripped 0 bases from V and 2 bases from J, with 21 bases between. Germline CDR1 is SGDLS and CDR2 is YYNGEE.

The chain is built from TRBV9 and TRBJ2-2; TRBD1 might be the D (8 bases). Looked up from germline, CDR1 is SGDLS and CDR2 is YYNGEE. The CDR3 is 17 residues long. Trimming took off 2 bases at V and 3 bases at J, with 17 bases between the two ends. The CDR3 protein is CASSVGGTGGDTGELFF. CDR3 sequence (DNA): TGTGCCAGCAGCGTGGGAGGCACAGGGGGGGACACCGGGGAGCTGTTTTTT.

The table lists this clone with a few counts. The V and J genes are TRBV27 and TRBJ2-1; D is possibly TRBD1 (5 bases). The CDR3 is 15 residues long. Per germline, CDR1 MNHEY and CDR2 SMNVEV (reference sequence). Trimming took off 6 bases at V and 3 bases at J, with 15 bases between the two ends. CDR3 residues: CASSTPIDSYNEQFF. The CDR3 nucleotides read TGTGCCAGCAGCACACCTATCGACAGCTACAATGAGCAGTTCTTC.

This chain uses TRBV5-1 with TRBJ2-7; TRBD2 is a possible D gene (6 bases). This CDR3 contains 16 residues. Trimming took 0 bases from V and 0 from J, leaving 13 bases between them. Germline assignment: CDR1 SGHRS and CDR2 YFSETQ. CDR3 DNA: TGCGCCAGCAGCTTGGAGCGGGTGAGGAGCTCCTACGAGCAGTACTTC. It translates to CASSLERVRSSYEQYF.

The rearrangement joins TRBV14 to TRBJ1-2; D remains unclear. The CDR3 extends over 11 amino acids. CDR1 SGHDN and CDR2 FVKESK come from the germline V gene. The V and J ends lost 1 base and 6 bases respectively, with 3 bases between them. The CDR3 loop reads CASSQANGYTF. CDR3 DNA sequence: TGTGCCAGCAGCCAAGCTAATGGCTACACCTTC.

The chain employs TRBV7-2 and TRBJ2-1, with D unresolved. Trimming left V 8 bases short and J 0 bases short, with 8 bases between. The CDR3 totals 13 residues. Germline V CDR1 and CDR2: SGHTA, FQGNSA. As DNA, the CDR3 is TGTGCCAGCCGACCGTACTCCTACAATGAGCAGTTCTTC. Translated, it gives CASRPYSYNEQFF.

The J gene is TRBJ1-5, the V gene TRBV27, with D hard to call. V lost 1 base, J lost 1 base, and 8 bases lay in between. The CDR3 has 15 residues. Looked up from germline, CDR1 is MNHEY and CDR2 is SMNVEV (reference sequence). The CDR3 here is CASSLYSVSNQPQHF. CDR3 nucleotide sequence: TGTGCCAGCAGTTTATACTCGGTGAGCAATCAGCCCCAGCATTTT.

V gene TRBV18 combines with J gene TRBJ2-2; 7 positions agree with TRBD1. CDR1 is KGHSH, CDR2 LQKENI, per germline. There are 15 residues in the CDR3. Unmatched junction bases numbered 5, after V lost 2 bases and J lost 5 bases. CDR3 nucleotide sequence: TGTGCCAGCTCACCAGGGGACAGAGGGACCGGGGAGCTGTTTTTT. It is translated as CASSPGDRGTGELFF.

A few counts support this clone. The chain has TRBV7-3 and TRBJ1-2; D remains ambiguous. Germline V gene data show CDR1 as SGHTA and CDR2 as FQGTGA. The CDR3 is made up of 14 amino acids. V dropped 5 bases and J dropped 4 bases, with 14 bases sitting between them. CDR3 bases: TGTGCCAGCAGCCCAAATGGAGGGTTCTATGGCTACACCTTC. This gives the protein CASSPNGGFYGYTF.

This rearrangement joins TRBV7-9 to TRBJ1-3, with D possibly TRBD1 on 5 matching bases. V gave up 1 base and J gave up 4 bases, with 11 bases separating them. The CDR3 spans 15 residues. CDR1 is SEHNR and CDR2 is FQNEAQ in the germline V gene (reference sequence). The CDR3 DNA is TGTGCCAGCAGCTTAGTTGGGGCAGCCGGAAACACCATATATTTT. Translating it yields CASSLVGAAGNTIYF.

The chain joins TRBV30 to TRBJ1-2, with a weak D call TRBD1 (6 bases). From germline, CDR1 is GTSNPN and CDR2 SVGIG (reference sequence). The CDR3 spans 13 residues. V was cut by 8 bases and J by 3 bases, with 16 bases left in between. CDR3 protein: CAHWRQGYYGYTF. In nucleotides, the CDR3 is TGTGCCCACTGGCGGCAGGGGTACTATGGCTACACCTTC.

The chain employs TRBV5-1 and TRBJ1-3, with 9 bases matching TRBD1. With 4 bases clipped from V and 8 bases from J, the junction kept 7 bases outside the gene matches. The CDR3 length is 14 residues. Per the germline V gene, CDR1 is SGHRS and CDR2 is YFSETQ. The CDR3 region has the DNA TGCGCCAGCAGCGCAAGGACAGGGGAAGACACCATATATTTT. Amino acids: CASSARTGEDTIYF.

The rearrangement uses TRBV5-4 and TRBJ2-1; D ambiguous. This CDR3 has 15 amino acids. The ends were cut back, 4 bases at V and 0 bases at J, with 11 bases in the middle. Germline V gene data show CDR1 as SGHNT and CDR2 as YYREEE (reference sequence). The CDR3 sequence is CASSATLNSYNEQFF. The CDR3 nucleotides are TGTGCCAGCAGCGCGACTCTAAACTCCTACAATGAGCAGTTCTTC.

This clone occurred a few times. The V gene is TRBV28, the J gene TRBJ1-4; a possible D gene is TRBD1 (6 bases). The length of the CDR3 is 14 residues. Trimming pared 6 bases from V and 8 bases from J, leaving 16 bases between. Germline V CDR1 and CDR2: MDHEN, SYDVKM. The CDR3 DNA reads TGTGCCAGCAGGCCTGGGGACCAGGGGGAAAAACTGTTTTTT. This encodes CASRPGDQGEKLFF.

This clone was picked up a small number of times. This rearrangement joins TRBV5-4 to TRBJ1-1, with TRBD1 as a possible D gene (6 bases). Germline values: CDR1 SGHNT, CDR2 YYREEE (reference sequence). Trimming shortened V by 2 bases and J by 6 bases, and 8 bases separated the two germline ends. The CDR3 is made up of 12 amino acids. The CDR3 loop reads CASSFQGSEAFF. CDR3 in DNA: TGTGCCAGCAGCTTCCAGGGGTCTGAAGCTTTCTTT.

This clone was seen a few times. The V call is TRBV27, the J call TRBJ1-2; D uncertain. The length of the CDR3 is 14 residues. The germline V gene encodes CDR1 MNHEY and CDR2 SMNVEV (reference sequence). The V end was cut by 5 bases, the J end by 5 bases, with 15 bases between. The CDR3 nucleotides are TGTGCCAGCAGTCCGGTTGAGGGCCGGTATGGCTACACCTTC. It translates to CASSPVEGRYGYTF.

This chain connects TRBV5-6 to TRBJ1-5, with a weak D call TRBD1 (5 bases). Trimming cost V 3 bases and J 2 bases, with 18 bases left between them. Germline CDR1 and CDR2: SGHDT and YYEEEE. This CDR3 has 17 residues. In DNA form, the CDR3 reads TGTGCCAGCAGCTCTTGGTGGGGCAGGGCGGGCAATCAGCCCCAGCATTTT. It encodes CASSSWWGRAGNQPQHF.

This clone was observed a few times. The genes are TRBV11-2 and TRBJ2-1; 13 bases align to TRBD2. The V and J ends lost 9 bases and 10 bases, in that order; junction bases with no gene match: 3. From germline, CDR1 is SGHAT and CDR2 FQNNGV. The CDR3 runs 12 residues. DNA of the CDR3: TGTGCCAGTCGGACTAGCGGGGGCGAGCAGTTCTTC. The encoded protein is CASRTSGGEQFF.

The sample holds a few counts of this clone. The chain links TRBV15 to TRBJ1-4, with D unclear. CDR3 length: 14 amino acids. Trimming removed 2 bases at V and 6 bases at J, with 10 bases between. Germline lookup yields CDR1 LNHNV and CDR2 YYDKDF (reference sequence). The CDR3 here is CATSRPTRDEKLFF. CDR3 bases: TGTGCCACCAGCAGACCTACGAGAGATGAAAAACTGTTTTTT.

This chain joins TRBV30 and TRBJ1-2; TRBD1 is a possible D gene (6 bases). CDR1 and CDR2 (germline): GTSNPN, SVGIG (reference sequence). The CDR3 totals 13 residues. V shed 4 bases and J shed 5 bases, with 14 bases lying between them. This CDR3 is CAWTDTGSYGYTF. The CDR3 coding sequence is TGTGCCTGGACTGATACAGGGAGTTATGGCTACACCTTC.